The TCR beta chain under discussion was sequenced for a study of control samples from healthy donors and cancer patients. The assay was immunoSEQ multiplex PCR, and TCRdb's table has in-frame clones only and misses some. The sample yields 85,000 to 120,000 clones, roughly 94% seen once. V was clipped by 5 bases and J by 6 bases, with 16 bases between them. Germline V gene lookup returns CDR1 MNHEY and CDR2 SVGEGT. CDR3 length equals 15 residues. The J gene is TRBJ2-2, the V gene TRBV6-2 or TRBV6-3, with D perhaps matching TRBD2 (6 bases). The source is a young woman in good health. Sequenced input: blood. The CDR3 loop is CASSREGGNAGELFF. The CDR3 nucleotides are TGTGCCAGCAGTCGAGAGGGAGGCAATGCCGGGGAGCTGTTTTTT.